These 8 T cell receptor beta chains were all obtained from the same sample, sequenced in a study of response to subunit inactivated influenza vaccine. TCRdb called the RT-PCR reads again in MiXCR, with one record for every CDR3 protein. The table includes around 540,000 distinct CDR3 sequences, approximately 10% detected once. The material was PBMCs from blood, obtained on the day of vaccination. Source of these receptors: a man aged 45-60 years who received an inactivated influenza vaccine.

This clonotype was detected only a few times. The chain employs TRBV6-2 or TRBV6-3 and TRBJ2-7; D remains ambiguous. Germline CDR1 MNHEY, CDR2 SVGEGT. The CDR3 spans 12 residues. V shed 10 bases and J shed 2 bases, with 12 bases lying between them. The CDR3 here is CATRVGAYEQYF. CDR3 sequence (DNA): TGTGCCACCCGGGTCGGAGCCTACGAGCAGTACTTC.

This clonotype was counted only a few times. The genes are TRBV13 and TRBJ2-1, with a tentative D call TRBD1 (6 bases). The germline V and J ends were trimmed by 5 bases and 5 bases, with 19 bases remaining between them. The CDR3 runs 16 residues. In germline, CDR1 is PRHDT, CDR2 FYEKMQ (reference sequence). Here the CDR3 DNA reads TGTGCCAGCAGCCCCACCCTCTTGGGGGCCCACAATGAGCAGTTCTTC. The encoded protein is CASSPTLLGAHNEQFF.

There are a few counts of this clonotype. CDR3 amino acids: CASSFGQGAVQPQHF. CDR3 nucleotides: TGTGCCAGCAGTTTTGGGCAGGGGGCTGTTCAGCCCCAGCATTTT. This sequence joins TRBV5-6 and TRBJ1-5; 8 bases are a match to TRBD1. V dropped 5 bases and J dropped 6; count of bases not matched to a gene: 10. The CDR3 consists of 15 residues. Germline V gene data show CDR1 as SGHDT and CDR2 as YYEEEE.

This clonotype was counted between two and nine times. The V call is TRBV18, the J call TRBJ2-3; D ambiguous. V was shortened by 6 bases and J by 2 bases, with 12 bases between the two germline ends. The CDR3 loop spans 14 amino acids. In germline, CDR1 is KGHSH, CDR2 LQKENI. The CDR3 loop reads CASSSESYTDTQYF. The DNA of the CDR3 is TGTGCCAGCTCGTCGGAGAGCTACACAGATACGCAGTATTTT.

This clonotype was seen more than once but under ten times. V gene TRBV5-6 combines with J gene TRBJ1-1, with a possible D match to TRBD1 (5 bases). Trimming removed 5 bases from V and 2 bases from J, with 16 bases in between. CDR1 SGHDT and CDR2 YYEEEE come from the germline V gene. CDR3 length: 15 residues. The CDR3 loop reads CASRRDSKVNTEAFF. Written as DNA, the CDR3 is TGTGCCAGCAGGAGAGACAGCAAGGTAAACACTGAAGCTTTCTTT.

This clonotype was detected many times. The chain carries TRBV20-1 and TRBJ2-1; 9 positions match TRBD1. The CDR3 runs to 14 residues. Germline V CDR1 and CDR2: DFQATT, SNEGSKA (reference sequence). The J segment lost 5 bases and the V segment lost 3 bases, leaving 5 bases of the junction unmatched. CDR3 sequence reads: CSASGTGTNNEQFF. CDR3 in DNA: TGCAGTGCTAGTGGGACAGGGACTAACAATGAGCAGTTCTTC.

The chain combines TRBV28 with TRBJ2-7, with a tentative D call TRBD1 (6 bases). Per the germline V gene, CDR1 is MDHEN and CDR2 is SYDVKM. The CDR3 length is 14 residues. Trimming shortened V by 4 bases and J by 4 bases, and 14 bases separated the two germline ends. The CDR3 nucleotides are TGTGCCAGCAGTTCTCCGGGACAATGGTACGAGCAGTACTTC. Protein product: CASSSPGQWYEQYF.

This clonotype appeared a few times. This sequence joins TRBV5-1 and TRBJ2-5; TRBD2 matches at 10 bases. V dropped 6 bases and J dropped 1; count of bases not matched to a gene: 3. Germline V gene lookup returns CDR1 SGHRS and CDR2 YFSETQ. This CDR3 has 14 residues. CDR3 bases: TGCGCCAGCACGACTAGCGGGTTCCAAGAGACCCAGTACTTC. It specifies CASTTSGFQETQYF.